This T cell receptor beta chain was profiled in a study of T cells in Graves' hyperthyroidism and ophthalmopathy. The sample holds many counts of this clonotype. Its antigen is not known. In the ophthalmopathy cohort, Clinical Activity Score was at least 3, NOSPECS grade at least 4, and duration under 3 months. Germline CDR1 is SGHVS and CDR2 is FNYEAQ. After removal of 3 bases from V and 6 bases from J, the junction contained 11 bases not matched to a gene. This CDR3 contains 16 residues. General study findings and limits: Through a model of 13 V-J features, ophthalmopathy was separated from stable hyperthyroidism. Appearing also in blood were most of the thyroid clonotypes expanded above 0.001.

Amplification of TCR beta CDR3 regions was performed using RNA transcripts as template. During a first-round RT-PCR of the TCR CDR3, the HTBI primer set was used. From the multiplex PCR reads, TCRdb called clonotypes with MiXCR, one entry per CDR3 protein. The table includes 500,000 to 750,000 distinct CDR3 sequences, 11% to 15% detected once. The V gene is TRBV7-6, the J gene TRBJ2-3; TRBD2 matches 8 bases. This sequence was found in a woman aged 18-35 years with Graves' ophthalmopathy. The sequenced material came from blood. The DNA of the CDR3 is TGTGCCAGCAGCTTCCTCTCCGGGAGGGCCGGGGATACGCAGTATTTT. Its translation is CASSFLSGRAGDTQYF. Combining the CDR3 with reference TRBV7-6 and TRBJ2-3 gives the whole variable domain GAGVSQSPRYKVTKRGQDVALRCDPISGHVSLYWYRQALGQGPEFLTYFNYEAQQDKSGLPNDRFSAERPEGSISTLTIQRTEQRDSAMYRCASSFLSGRAGDTQYFGPGTRLTVL.